This entry describes one TCR beta chain. Antigen specificity is unknown. This table comes from immunoSEQ multiplex PCR, and its TCRdb copy is limited to in-frame clones, with some not included. This sample has roughly 180,000 clones, with around nine tenths found just once. The data originate from a study of T cell responses to AZD1222 COVID-19 vaccine. Study-wide findings and caveats: A reported finding is that nearly half of spike-specific TCRs target unmutated variant regions. The donor group comprised mostly white British people and more females; the analysis possibly underestimated clonal diversity. Just a handful of AZD1222 recipients tested seropositive at baseline.

The CDR3 spans 17 residues. The ends were cut back, 2 bases at V and 0 bases at J, with 17 bases in the middle. CDR1 is SGHTS and CDR2 is YDEGEE in the germline V gene. This receptor was taken from an adult in good health. The chain links TRBV5-8 to TRBJ2-5, with D possibly matching TRBD1 (7 bases). The specimen comprised peripheral blood, sampled on day 0 of AZD1222 vaccination. CDR3 DNA sequence: TGTGCCAGCAGCTTAGTGGTTACAGGGGACTACCAAGAGACCCAGTACTTC. It yields the protein CASSLVVTGDYQETQYF.